This T cell receptor (beta chain) originates from a study of T cells in Graves' hyperthyroidism and ophthalmopathy. Regarding the study as a whole: For ophthalmopathy, model prediction preceded onset by a median roughly 6.5 months.

It was RNA transcripts that yielded the amplified TCR beta CDR3 regions. In the first-round RT-PCR of the TCR CDR3, the HTBI primer set was used. TCRdb reanalysed the multiplex PCR reads using MiXCR and keeps one entry per CDR3 protein. The table includes roughly 280,000 distinct CDR3 sequences, 17% detected once. V shed 4 bases and J 4 bases; nucleotides not matched to a gene: 0. CDR1 and CDR2 from the germline V gene are SGHTA and FQGNSA. The CDR3 runs 13 residues. This clonotype came up many times. Its antigen is still unknown. Exclusion of patients followed from uncontrolled infection, other autoimmune disease, pregnancy or lactation.

The sequenced material came from blood. V is TRBV7-2 and J is TRBJ1-2; 10 nucleotides align to TRBD1. This sequence was found in a woman aged 60 to 75 with Graves' ophthalmopathy. The DNA for the CDR3 is TGTGCCAGCAGCTGGGACAGGGGCTATGGCTACACCTTC. This codes for CASSWDRGYGYTF.